The present T cell receptor beta chain was sequenced within a study of cytomegalovirus exposure and HLA in healthy donors. Overall study findings and caveats: Cytomegalovirus association was assigned to around 150 TCR beta chains.

CDR3 length: 17 residues. V dropped 2 bases and J dropped 3; count of bases not matched to a gene: 12. Germline V gene lookup returns CDR1 PRHDT and CDR2 FYEKMQ (reference sequence). The primer mix had 60 Vbeta and 13 Jbeta primers. Assay: immunoSEQ multiplex PCR; the TCRdb copy retains only in-frame clones and omits some. The data contain 80,000 or so clones, around three quarters of them seen just once; the ten biggest clones take up about 7%. This clone occurred a few times. The antigen is not known. The clonotype was recovered from a woman aged 40-49 years in good health and CMV-seronegative. The specimen sequenced was PBMCs. The rearrangement joins TRBV13 to TRBJ1-2, with 7 bases lining up with TRBD1. CDR3 DNA: TGTGCCAGCAGCTTACGAGGGGGCGCGATACAGTACTATGGCTACACCTTC. Translating gives CASSLRGGAIQYYGYTF.